Below, 28 T cell receptor beta chains from the same sample are listed, as sequenced in a study of beta chain features in type 1 diabetes. Whole-study results and caveats: Shortening of TCRB CDR3s, moderate but significant, appeared in all four CD4+ subsets of Type 1 diabetes patients.

The sequenced template was cDNA made from the entire isolated RNA. The data were produced by immunoSEQ multiplex PCR, yet TCRdb's version contains in-frame clones alone and is incomplete. The sample contains 250,000 to 350,000 clones, approximately 15% of which appear only once. No antigen is known for these receptors. The sequenced sample was naive CD4+ T cells from blood. The receptors were sampled from a man aged 18 to 35 with type 1 diabetes.

This chain uses TRBV30 with TRBJ1-1; D not certain. CDR1 and CDR2 from the germline V gene are GTSNPN and SVGIG (reference sequence). V lost 2 bases to trimming and J lost 0 bases, with 7 bases between them. CDR3 length: 13 residues. This CDR3 reads CAWSFTVNTEAFF. The DNA of the CDR3 is TGTGCCTGGAGTTTCACAGTGAACACTGAAGCTTTCTTT.

The chain couples TRBV7-9 to TRBJ2-3; D is possibly TRBD2 (6 bases). The germline V gene encodes CDR1 SEHNR and CDR2 FQNEAQ (reference sequence). V lost 11 bases to trimming and J lost 0 bases, with 6 bases between them. CDR3 length: 11 amino acids. CDR3 nucleotide sequence: TGTGCCGCGGGGAGCACAGATACGCAGTATTTT. Translation: CAAGSTDTQYF.

J is TRBJ2-7 and V is TRBV6-1; TRBD1 might be the D (6 bases). Trimming cost V 2 bases and J 1 base, with 15 bases left between them. CDR1 and CDR2 from the germline V gene are MNHNS and SASEGT. The CDR3 loop spans 16 amino acids. CDR3 residues: CASSERGFDGSYEQYF. The CDR3 DNA follows: TGTGCCAGCAGTGAAAGGGGGTTCGACGGATCCTACGAGCAGTACTTC.

This clone was detected a few times. This sequence joins TRBV6-5 and TRBJ2-2, with 9 bases that match TRBD1. The V and J ends lost 6 bases and 4 bases, in that order; junction bases with no gene match: 6. The length of the CDR3 is 15 residues. Looked up from germline, CDR1 is MNHEY and CDR2 is SVGAGI. The CDR3 nucleotides read TGTGCCAGCAGCCGGACAGGGGTGAGCACCGGGGAGCTGTTTTTT. Encoded protein: CASSRTGVSTGELFF.

This clone was seen a handful of times. This chain's CDR3 is CASSGAENTEAFF. DNA for the CDR3: TGCGCCAGCAGCGGGGCAGAGAACACTGAAGCTTTCTTT. The gene calls are TRBV5-1 and TRBJ1-1, with D possibly matching TRBD1 (5 bases). CDR1 is SGHRS, CDR2 YFSETQ, per germline. V was trimmed by 4 bases and J by 1 base, leaving 8 bases between them. CDR3 length: 13 amino acids.

The chain employs TRBV9 and TRBJ2-1, with 10 bases aligning to TRBD2. The CDR3 has 16 amino acids. CDR1 and CDR2 from the germline V gene are SGDLS and YYNGEE. V lost 2 bases and J lost 4; bases outside the gene matches: 6. DNA for the CDR3: TGTGCCAGCAGCGTCCTAGCGGGAGTGGGTTACAATGAGCAGTTCTTC. Amino acid sequence: CASSVLAGVGYNEQFF.

This clone was counted between two and nine times. This chain links TRBV4-3 with TRBJ2-3; D is ambiguous. Looked up from germline, CDR1 is LGHNA and CDR2 is YSLEER. The CDR3 is made up of 13 amino acids. V was shortened by 3 bases and J by 0 bases, with 4 bases between the two germline ends. CDR3 DNA: TGCGCCAGCAGCCAGAGCAGCACAGATACGCAGTATTTT. This translates into CASSQSSTDTQYF.

This clone was counted a few times. The J gene is TRBJ2-7, the V gene TRBV28; D is ambiguous. V dropped 5 bases and J dropped 9 bases, with 8 bases sitting between them. The CDR3 is 10 amino acids. Germline-derived CDR1 and CDR2 are MDHEN and SYDVKM. The CDR3 DNA reads as TGTGCCAGCAGTATTCAGGCGCAGTACTTC. Protein: CASSIQAQYF. The full variable domain, its missing parts supplied by reference TRBV28 and TRBJ2-7, is DVKVTQSSRYLVKRTGEKVFLECVQDMDHENMFWYRQDPGLGLRLIYFSYDVKMKEKGDIPEGYSVSREKKERFSLILESASTNQTSMYLCASSIQAQYFGPGTRLTVT.

In its sample, this clone was seen a few times. V usage is TRBV28 and J usage is TRBJ1-2, with D possibly matching TRBD1 (6 bases). The germline CDR1 and CDR2 sequences are MDHEN and SYDVKM. CDR3 size: 12 residues. The ends were cut back, 2 bases at V and 9 bases at J, with 10 bases in the middle. The CDR3 DNA reads TGTGCCAGCAGTTTAACAGGGAACAGCTACACCTTC. Its protein product is CASSLTGNSYTF.

The gene calls are TRBV5-1 and TRBJ2-5; D not certain. V was shortened by 1 base and J by 2 bases, with 12 bases between the two germline ends. The CDR3 spans 15 residues. Per germline, CDR1 SGHRS and CDR2 YFSETQ. The CDR3 sequence: CASSLRWAAQETQYF. For the CDR3, the DNA is TGCGCCAGCAGCTTGAGGTGGGCAGCTCAAGAGACCCAGTACTTC.

This clone occurred a few times. V gene TRBV2 combines with J gene TRBJ2-1, with 7 nucleotides matching TRBD2. CDR3 length equals 14 residues. V shed 8 bases and J 2 bases; nucleotides not matched to a gene: 6. The germline V gene has CDR1 SNHLY and CDR2 FYNNEI. The CDR3 spells CASPTGGTYNEQFF. CDR3 nucleotide sequence: TGTGCCAGCCCTACGGGGGGTACCTACAATGAGCAGTTCTTC.

A single count supports this clone. The rearrangement joins TRBV27 to TRBJ1-1, with 8 bases fitting TRBD1. The V segment lost 5 bases and the J segment 0 bases; nucleotides outside the gene matches: 11. This CDR3 comprises 17 residues. Per the germline V gene, CDR1 is MNHEY and CDR2 is SMNVEV (reference sequence). For the CDR3, the DNA is TGTGCCAGCAGTGCCCGACAGGGGAGATGGGTGAACACTGAAGCTTTCTTT. This translates into CASSARQGRWVNTEAFF.

The chain uses TRBV30 and TRBJ2-7; 14 bases align to TRBD2. This CDR3 has 16 amino acids. After removal of 3 bases from V and 4 bases from J, the junction contained 8 bases not matched to a gene. The germline CDR1 and CDR2 sequences are GTSNPN and SVGIG (reference sequence). The CDR3 region is CAWRPGLAGVRYEQYF. As DNA, the CDR3 is TGTGCCTGGAGGCCGGGACTAGCGGGAGTTAGGTACGAGCAGTACTTC.

This chain uses TRBV2 with TRBJ2-4; possible D gene TRBD2, 6 bases. Trimming took off 8 bases at V and 1 base at J, with 12 bases between the two ends. CDR3 size: 14 residues. Germline V CDR1 and CDR2: SNHLY, FYNNEI. CDR3 in DNA: TGTGCCAGCCGAAGTGGGGGGGCCAAAAACATTCAGTACTTC. Amino acid sequence: CASRSGGAKNIQYF. Drawing the rest from reference TRBV2 and TRBJ2-4, the complete variable domain is EPEVTQTPSHQVTQMGQEVILRCVPISNHLYFYWYRQILGQKVEFLVSFYNNEISEKSEIFDDQFSVERPDGSNFTLKIRSTKLEDSAMYFCASRSGGAKNIQYFGAGTRLSVL.

The chain recombines TRBV9 with TRBJ1-1; 7 nucleotides match TRBD1. This CDR3 comprises 15 residues. Unmatched junction bases numbered 6, after V lost 4 bases and J lost 0 bases. Germline CDR1 reads SGDLS; CDR2 reads YYNGEE. The CDR3 loop reads CASSPSGQLNTEAFF. The CDR3 DNA reads TGTGCCAGCAGCCCCTCGGGACAGCTGAACACTGAAGCTTTCTTT.

A few counts support this clone. The gene calls are TRBV2 and TRBJ2-2; TRBD2 is a possible D gene (6 bases). The CDR3 runs 14 residues. V was shortened by 7 bases and J by 2 bases, with 11 bases between the two germline ends. Germline lookup yields CDR1 SNHLY and CDR2 FYNNEI. The CDR3 DNA follows: TGTGCCAGCACCGCCGGGAGAAACACCGGGGAGCTGTTTTTT. Translating gives CASTAGRNTGELFF.

This clone was picked up many times. The gene calls are TRBV4-3 and TRBJ2-5, with no clear D. CDR3 length: 14 residues. The V gene lost 0 bases and the J gene lost 7 bases, with 12 bases spanning the gap. The germline gives CDR1 LGHNA, CDR2 YSLEER. The CDR3 sequence: CASSQDPPPGTQYF. CDR3 bases: TGCGCCAGCAGCCAAGATCCACCTCCGGGGACCCAGTACTTC.

The CDR3 DNA sequence: TGTGCCTCGACCGAGGGACAGGGGCCCGACTACACTGAAGCTTTCTTT. Its protein is CASTEGQGPDYTEAFF. The J gene is TRBJ1-1, the V gene TRBV30, with 10 bases matching TRBD1. CDR3 size: 16 residues. Trimming removed 7 bases from V and 3 bases from J; junction bases left unmatched: 14. From germline, CDR1 is GTSNPN and CDR2 SVGIG (reference sequence).

This sequence joins TRBV2 and TRBJ2-7; D might be TRBD1 (6 bases). From germline, CDR1 is SNHLY and CDR2 FYNNEI. V gave up 5 bases and J gave up 6 bases, with 11 bases separating them. CDR3 length: 12 residues. For the CDR3, the DNA is TGTGCCAGCAGTTTCATAGGGGGCGAGCAGTACTTC. Amino acid sequence: CASSFIGGEQYF.

This clone was seen only a few times. One junction end disagrees with the germline gene, perhaps due to a read error. The CDR3 DNA sequence: TGTGCCAGCTCACTAACTTCGGCATCGGGACTACTGTTCTCCCACGAGCAGTACTTC. This encodes CASSLTSASGLLFSHEQYF. V is TRBV18 and J is TRBJ2-7, with 7 bases lining up with TRBD2. The CDR3 covers 19 residues. Germline V gives CDR1 KGHSH, CDR2 LQKENI.

This clone showed up just a few times. The chain couples TRBV10-3 to TRBJ2-1; D may be TRBD2 (5 bases). This CDR3 has 14 amino acids. V lost 5 bases to trimming and J lost 0 bases, with 8 bases between them. Germline CDR1 ENHRY, CDR2 SYGVKD. This chain's CDR3 is CAISPDFSYNEQFF. CDR3 nucleotide sequence: TGTGCCATCAGTCCGGACTTCTCCTACAATGAGCAGTTCTTC.

The V call is TRBV6-6, the J call TRBJ2-7; unclear D gene. The germline CDR1 and CDR2 sequences are MNHNY and SVGAGI (reference sequence). The CDR3 has 15 residues. The V end lost 0 bases, the J end lost 0 bases, and 9 bases lay between the germline ends. The CDR3 sequence: CASSYSSGSSYEQYF. DNA for the CDR3: TGTGCCAGCAGTTACTCTTCGGGTAGCTCCTACGAGCAGTACTTC.

This clone was observed a few times. The V call is TRBV5-1, the J call TRBJ2-7; TRBD1 might be the D (5 bases). The germline V gene encodes CDR1 SGHRS and CDR2 YFSETQ. Trimming removed 1 base at V and 0 bases at J, with 11 bases between. The CDR3 is made up of 15 amino acids. The DNA for the CDR3 is TGCGCCAGCAGCTTGCCATTAAGGGGCTCCTACGAGCAGTACTTC. Protein: CASSLPLRGSYEQYF. The variable domain in full, with the rest retrieved from reference TRBV5-1 and TRBJ2-7, is KAGVTQTPRYLIKTRGQQVTLSCSPISGHRSVSWYQQTPGQGLQFLFEYFSETQRNKGNFPGRFSGRQFSNSRSEMNVSTLELGDSALYLCASSLPLRGSYEQYFGPGTRLTVT.

This clone was seen more than once but under ten times. The chain couples TRBV29-1 to TRBJ2-7; 10 bases map to TRBD1. Losses at the gene ends were 6 bases for V and 3 bases for J; bases not matched to a gene: 5. Per the germline V gene, CDR1 is SQVTM and CDR2 is ANQGSEA. CDR3 length: 13 amino acids. The DNA for the CDR3 is TGCAGCGTGGGGACAGGGGAGATCTACGAGCAGTACTTC. It specifies CSVGTGEIYEQYF.

The chain links TRBV6-5 to TRBJ1-2; D ambiguous. V dropped 7 bases and J dropped 4 bases, with 7 bases sitting between them. CDR1 is MNHEY, CDR2 SVGAGI, per germline. This CDR3 spans 11 amino acids. The CDR3 DNA reads as TGTGCCAGCACCGCCGGCTATGGCTACACCTTC. It codes for CASTAGYGYTF.

The CDR3 reads CASSFPDRGDSPLHF. The CDR3 region has the DNA TGTGCCAGCAGTTTCCCGGACAGGGGGGACTCACCCCTCCACTTT. This chain links TRBV27 with TRBJ1-6; 10 bases map to TRBD1. The CDR3 is 15 amino acids. Germline V gene data show CDR1 as MNHEY and CDR2 as SMNVEV (reference sequence). Trimming cost V 3 bases and J 10 bases; bases outside gene matches: 6.

The chain recombines TRBV5-4 with TRBJ1-5; TRBD1 matches 7 bases. With 0 bases clipped from V and 4 bases from J, the junction kept 4 bases outside the gene matches. Germline V gene lookup returns CDR1 SGHNT and CDR2 YYREEE (reference sequence). The CDR3 consists of 15 residues. The CDR3 DNA is TGTGCCAGCAGCTTGGACAGGGGATTAAATCAGCCCCAGCATTTT. Protein: CASSLDRGLNQPQHF.

This clone has a handful of counts. The CDR3, as DNA: TGTGCCAGCAGGCGGGGCTTAAATCAGCCCCAGCATTTT. Residues: CASRRGLNQPQHF. The chain is built from TRBV27 and TRBJ1-5; TRBD1 might be the D (5 bases). With 6 bases removed from V and 4 bases from J, the gap between germline ends came to 10 bases. CDR3 length: 13 amino acids. Per the germline V gene, CDR1 is MNHEY and CDR2 is SMNVEV (reference sequence).